These 27 T cell receptor beta chains came from one sample sequenced in a study of shared clonotypes between healthy human individuals. TCRdb keeps only in-frame clones here, not all; method: immunoSEQ multiplex PCR. The table has around 990,000 clones, roughly 77% seen once; the top ten hold 0.89%. Sequencing input: memory CD4+ T cells from PBMCs. Subset denoted: CD45RA-negative fraction. The receptors derive from a man between 18 and 29 years old in good health. Some clones in this sample may be carry-over from other donors' samples.

The chain employs TRBV7-3 and TRBJ2-5; D uncertain. Germline V gives CDR1 SGHTA, CDR2 FQGTGA. Trimming pared 5 bases from V and 4 bases from J, leaving 17 bases between. This CDR3 has 15 residues. The CDR3 sequence is CASSPHRSPGETQYF. In DNA, the CDR3 is TGTGCCAGCAGCCCTCATAGATCCCCAGGAGAGACCCAGTACTTC.

The chain combines TRBV11-1 with TRBJ2-7, with 7 positions matching TRBD2. CDR3 length equals 17 residues. The V segment lost 5 bases and the J segment 4 bases; nucleotides outside the gene matches: 17. Germline CDR1 and CDR2: SGHAT and FQDESV (reference sequence). CDR3 region: CASSSPARGGRVYEQYF. In DNA form, the CDR3 reads TGTGCCAGCAGCAGTCCCGCCCGGGGAGGGAGAGTATACGAGCAGTACTTC.

J is TRBJ1-1 and V is TRBV28; the match to TRBD1 covers 7 bases. J gave up 7 bases and V 5 bases, and 10 bases lay outside the gene matches. This CDR3 has 14 residues. Germline V gene lookup returns CDR1 MDHEN and CDR2 SYDVKM. The CDR3, as DNA: TGTGCCAGCAGTCCCCCCCCGCAGGGGGGTGAAGCTTTCTTT. It specifies CASSPPPQGGEAFF. The full variable domain, rest sourced from reference TRBV28 and TRBJ1-1, is DVKVTQSSRYLVKRTGEKVFLECVQDMDHENMFWYRQDPGLGLRLIYFSYDVKMKEKGDIPEGYSVSREKKERFSLILESASTNQTSMYLCASSPPPQGGEAFFGQGTRLTVV.

The chain has TRBV10-3 and TRBJ1-1, with D tentatively TRBD1 (6 bases). This CDR3 is 14 amino acids long. CDR1 is ENHRY, CDR2 SYGVKD, per germline. Trimming cost V 9 bases and J 2 bases, with 16 bases left between them. The CDR3 DNA reads as TGTGCCATACCCGCACAGGGAGCAAACACTGAAGCTTTCTTT. Amino acids: CAIPAQGANTEAFF.

The V and J genes are TRBV2 and TRBJ2-7, with D hard to call. V dropped 7 bases and J dropped 2 bases, with 12 bases sitting between them. From germline, CDR1 is SNHLY and CDR2 FYNNEI. The CDR3 totals 13 residues. Written as DNA, the CDR3 is TGTGCCAGCAAATTGGGCCCAGCCTACGAGCAGTACTTC. Translation gives CASKLGPAYEQYF.

The chain recombines TRBV19 with TRBJ2-7; 7 positions agree with TRBD1. This CDR3 region has 14 residues. J lost 2 bases, V lost 5 bases, and 6 bases had no gene match. CDR1 and CDR2 (germline): LNHDA, SQIVND (reference sequence). The CDR3 spells CASSAGTVTYEQYF. CDR3 nucleotide sequence: TGTGCCAGTAGTGCCGGGACAGTTACCTACGAGCAGTACTTC.

The rearrangement links TRBV28 to TRBJ2-3, with TRBD2 identical over 7 bases. The CDR3 totals 15 residues. Unmatched junction bases numbered 6, after V lost 3 bases and J lost 3 bases. Germline CDR1 and CDR2: MDHEN and SYDVKM. The CDR3 is CASSFALAATDTQYF. The CDR3 DNA is TGTGCCAGCAGTTTTGCCCTAGCGGCAACAGATACGCAGTATTTT.

For the CDR3, the DNA is TGTGCCAGCATTTCTAGCACAGATACGCAGTATTTT. Amino acid sequence: CASISSTDTQYF. The chain couples TRBV28 to TRBJ2-3; D is unresolved. CDR1 is MDHEN, CDR2 SYDVKM, per germline. This CDR3 spans 12 amino acids. V lost 7 bases, J lost 0 bases, and 5 bases lay in between.

J is TRBJ2-7 and V is TRBV2, with D tentatively TRBD2 (6 bases). The germline V gene has CDR1 SNHLY and CDR2 FYNNEI. This CDR3 is 12 amino acids long. The ends were cut back, 6 bases at V and 6 bases at J, with 12 bases in the middle. CDR3 in DNA: TGTGCCAGCAGGAGGGAGGTTGGCGAGCAGTACTTC. Its protein is CASRREVGEQYF.

The chain recombines TRBV10-3 with TRBJ2-1, with D unresolved. This CDR3 has 15 residues. V gave up 6 bases and J gave up 7 bases, with 19 bases separating them. Germline V gene data show CDR1 as ENHRY and CDR2 as SYGVKD. This CDR3 is CAISLSVLSGNEQFF. CDR3 sequence (DNA): TGTGCCATCAGCCTTTCGGTCTTATCCGGGAATGAGCAGTTCTTC.

This chain joins TRBV28 and TRBJ2-7, with a tentative D call TRBD1 (6 bases). Trimming left V 6 bases short and J 0 bases short, with 18 bases between. Germline V gene data show CDR1 as MDHEN and CDR2 as SYDVKM. The CDR3 has 16 amino acids. The CDR3 DNA is TGTGCCAGCAGCCGGGCAGGGGATATTAACTCCTACGAGCAGTACTTC. Its translation: CASSRAGDINSYEQYF. The variable domain in full, completed from reference TRBV28 and TRBJ2-7, reads DVKVTQSSRYLVKRTGEKVFLECVQDMDHENMFWYRQDPGLGLRLIYFSYDVKMKEKGDIPEGYSVSREKKERFSLILESASTNQTSMYLCASSRAGDINSYEQYFGPGTRLTVT.

This chain connects TRBV5-5 to TRBJ1-5; D is undetermined. Germline V gene sequence: CDR1 SGHKS, CDR2 YYEKEE (reference sequence). This CDR3 has 15 amino acids. V lost 1 base to trimming and J lost 0 bases, with 8 bases between them. The CDR3 coding sequence is TGTGCCAGCAGCTTGCGGGGAGATAGCAATCAGCCCCAGCATTTT. Protein sequence: CASSLRGDSNQPQHF.

This chain's CDR3 is CASSRGTSGDQETQYF. The CDR3 bases are TGCGCCAGCAGCCGAGGGACTAGCGGGGACCAAGAGACCCAGTACTTC. The gene calls are TRBV5-1 and TRBJ2-5; the match to TRBD2 covers 13 bases. Germline loops: CDR1 SGHRS, CDR2 YFSETQ. The ends lost 4 bases at V and 0 bases at J; junction bases unmatched: 3. The CDR3 is 16 amino acids.

The sample holds a few counts of this clone. The chain employs TRBV6-5 and TRBJ1-2; D remains unclear. The CDR3 contains 12 residues. Germline loops: CDR1 MNHEY, CDR2 SVGAGI. The ends were cut back, 8 bases at V and 0 bases at J, with 7 bases in the middle. CDR3 loop: CASGFSNYGYTF. In DNA, the CDR3 is TGTGCCAGCGGCTTCTCTAACTATGGCTACACCTTC.

The V gene is TRBV7-9, the J gene TRBJ2-3; TRBD2 might be the D (5 bases). Germline V CDR1 and CDR2: SEHNR, FQNEAQ (reference sequence). This CDR3 comprises 13 residues. V was shortened by 5 bases and J by 4 bases, with 10 bases between the two germline ends. CDR3 coding DNA: TGTGCCAGCAGCAAGGAGAGGGCAGATACGCAGTATTTT. The encoded protein is CASSKERADTQYF.

The chain has TRBV6-6 and TRBJ2-7; 7 bases map to TRBD2. Germline V lookup: CDR1 MNHNY, CDR2 SVGAGI (reference sequence). CDR3 length: 14 residues. V trimming: 7 bases; J trimming: 5 bases; junction bases outside the gene matches: 11. CDR3 coding DNA: TGTGCCAGCAAGGGCGCGGGAGTTATCGACGAGCAGTACTTC. Its translation: CASKGAGVIDEQYF.

This clone appeared many times. The same CDR3 can be traced to other DNA sequences in this sample. This sequence joins TRBV4-1 and TRBJ2-7; tentative D call: TRBD1 (6 bases). Germline CDR1 is MGHRA and CDR2 is YSYEKL. Trimming shortened V by 1 base and J by 0 bases, and 16 bases separated the two germline ends. The CDR3 covers 17 residues. The CDR3 sequence is CASSQVGQRLSSYEQYF. The CDR3 DNA sequence: TGCGCCAGCAGCCAAGTTGGACAGCGTTTAAGCTCCTACGAGCAGTACTTC.

This clone has just one count. The CDR3 DNA sequence: TGTGCCAGCAGCGAGGGACAGGGAGGCTTTTACGAGCAGTACTTC. It yields the protein CASSEGQGGFYEQYF. The V call is TRBV2, the J call TRBJ2-7, with 9 bases matching TRBD1. CDR1 and CDR2 from the germline V gene are SNHLY and FYNNEI. The CDR3 has 15 amino acids. V lost 6 bases, J lost 4 bases, and 10 bases stayed unmatched. Combining the CDR3 with reference TRBV2 and TRBJ2-7 gives the whole variable domain EPEVTQTPSHQVTQMGQEVILRCVPISNHLYFYWYRQILGQKVEFLVSFYNNEISEKSEIFDDQFSVERPDGSNFTLKIRSTKLEDSAMYFCASSEGQGGFYEQYFGPGTRLTVT.

V is TRBV9 and J is TRBJ2-7; D is tentatively TRBD1 or TRBD2 (5 bases each). CDR1 is SGDLS, CDR2 YYNGEE, per germline. The V and J ends lost 4 bases and 6 bases respectively, with 17 bases between them. This CDR3 region has 14 residues. Here the CDR3 DNA reads TGTGCCAGCAGCTTAGATCCCGGGGCGGGCGAGCAGTACTTC. Protein: CASSLDPGAGEQYF.

The J gene is TRBJ1-5, the V gene TRBV6-5, with 7 positions matching TRBD1. The germline CDR1 and CDR2 sequences are MNHEY and SVGAGI. The CDR3 runs to 15 residues. V lost 4 bases and J lost 1; bases outside the gene matches: 4. This chain's CDR3 is CASSSRGESNQPQHF. CDR3 in DNA: TGTGCCAGCAGTTCCAGGGGGGAAAGCAATCAGCCCCAGCATTTT.

This rearrangement joins TRBV6-6 to TRBJ1-4, with D tentatively TRBD1 (6 bases). The CDR3 sequence is 16 residues long. Germline values: CDR1 MNHNY, CDR2 SVGAGI (reference sequence). V dropped 0 bases and J dropped 3 bases, with 11 bases sitting between them. CDR3 sequence: CASSYSGGGSNEKLFF. The CDR3 DNA sequence: TGTGCCAGCAGTTACTCGGGTGGGGGCTCTAATGAAAAACTGTTTTTT.

The rearrangement links TRBV6-1 to TRBJ2-5; either TRBD1 or TRBD2 may supply D (6 bases each). This CDR3 is built from 13 residues. Germline V gives CDR1 MNHNS, CDR2 SASEGT. The ends were cut back, 4 bases at V and 5 bases at J, with 11 bases in the middle. The CDR3 sequence is CASSGLGGETQYF. The CDR3 coding sequence is TGTGCCAGCAGTGGACTAGGGGGGGAGACCCAGTACTTC.

This clone was counted only a few times. Additional DNA sequences in this sample encode the identical CDR3. V gene TRBV7-2 combines with J gene TRBJ2-7, with D possibly being TRBD2 (6 bases). Germline V gives CDR1 SGHTA, CDR2 FQGNSA. The CDR3 is 15 residues long. V was pared by 3 bases and J by 0 bases, with 12 bases between. CDR3 nucleotides: TGTGCCAGCAGCTTCGGGGGATCGAGCTCCTACGAGCAGTACTTC. The encoded protein is CASSFGGSSSYEQYF.

The J gene is TRBJ2-7, the V gene TRBV6-1; D is undetermined. V gave up 3 bases and J gave up 3 bases, with 18 bases separating them. There are 16 residues in the CDR3. Germline V gives CDR1 MNHNS, CDR2 SASEGT. CDR3 protein: CASSENMAANHYEQYF. For the CDR3, the DNA is TGTGCCAGCAGTGAGAATATGGCGGCGAACCACTACGAGCAGTACTTC.

This chain links TRBV9 with TRBJ2-3, with D hard to call. CDR3 length equals 12 residues. The ends were cut back, 4 bases at V and 2 bases at J, with 5 bases in the middle. Looked up from germline, CDR1 is SGDLS and CDR2 is YYNGEE. The CDR3 DNA sequence: TGTGCCAGCAGCCCAGCCACAGATACGCAGTATTTT. It yields the protein CASSPATDTQYF. The full variable domain, in which reference TRBV9 and TRBJ2-3 provide the parts outside the CDR3, is DSGVTQTPKHLITATGQRVTLRCSPRSGDLSVYWYQQSLDQGLQFLIQYYNGEERAKGNILERFSAQQFPDLHSELNLSSLELGDSALYFCASSPATDTQYFGPGTRLTVL.

The rearrangement uses TRBV5-1 and TRBJ2-5; D not certain. This CDR3 is built from 11 residues. V gave up 3 bases and J gave up 7 bases, with 7 bases separating them. The germline V gene has CDR1 SGHRS and CDR2 YFSETQ. DNA of the CDR3: TGCGCCAGCAGCTCTGGTGGGACCCAGTACTTC. Protein product: CASSSGGTQYF.

Comments on this clone: Other DNA sequences of this sample code for an identical CDR3. V is TRBV10-2 and J is TRBJ1-3; D unresolved. V dropped 2 bases and J dropped 1 base, with 3 bases sitting between them. Germline lookup yields CDR1 WSHSY and CDR2 SAAADI. The CDR3 sequence is 13 residues long. In DNA form, the CDR3 reads TGCGCCAGCAGTGAGAGTTCTGGAAACACCATATATTTT. This sequence encodes CASSESSGNTIYF.